The next 17 T cell receptor beta chains were all read from a single sample in a study of CD8 T cells in ankylosing spondylitis. TCRdb reprocessed the 5' RACE reads with MiXCR, giving one entry per CDR3 protein. The sample includes 180,000 or so distinct CDR3 sequences, around 10% of them seen just once. The sample was blood, either unsorted or a sorted T cell fraction (not recorded which). Source of these receptors: a male donor with ankylosing spondylitis or in good health (not recorded which).

There are many counts of this clonotype. The V call is TRBV5-1, the J call TRBJ2-3; 9 positions match TRBD2. The V gene end was trimmed by 0 bases and the J gene end by 4 bases; junction bases not matched to a gene: 6. Germline lookup yields CDR1 SGHRS and CDR2 YFSETQ. The CDR3 has 16 residues. The CDR3 coding sequence is TGCGCCAGCAGCTTGGAGGCGGGAGGGCGAGCAGATACGCAGTATTTT. It encodes CASSLEAGGRADTQYF.

Here the CDR3 DNA reads TGTGCCAGCAGCTTAGAGGTCCTGGGCAGGAGAGATAACGATTCACCCCTCCACTTT. Amino acids: CASSLEVLGRRDNDSPLHF. The chain links TRBV11-2 to TRBJ1-6, with no clear D. The CDR3 totals 19 residues. V lost 0 bases, J lost 8 bases, and 23 bases lay in between. Germline values: CDR1 SGHAT, CDR2 FQNNGV.

The genes are TRBV6-2 or TRBV6-3 and TRBJ2-7, with D maybe TRBD1 (5 bases). Germline loops: CDR1 MNHEY, CDR2 SVGEGT. V shed 7 bases and J shed 0 bases, with 10 bases lying between them. The CDR3 loop spans 13 amino acids. DNA for the CDR3: TGTGCCAGCAATCCGACAGACTCCTACGAGCAGTACTTC. Protein product: CASNPTDSYEQYF.

This clonotype was seen a few times. This sequence joins TRBV5-4 and TRBJ2-5; 13 nucleotides match TRBD2. Germline CDR1 SGHNT, CDR2 YYREEE (reference sequence). The CDR3 spans 15 residues. V lost 4 bases and J lost 4; bases outside the gene matches: 4. The CDR3 sequence is CASSPGLAGTETQYF. For the CDR3, the DNA is TGTGCCAGCAGCCCGGGACTAGCGGGAACAGAGACCCAGTACTTC.

This clonotype has ten or more counts. The rearrangement uses TRBV5-1 and TRBJ1-1, with 12 bases aligning to TRBD1. The CDR3 has 16 amino acids. Germline loops: CDR1 SGHRS, CDR2 YFSETQ. J gave up 3 bases and V 4 bases, and 7 bases lay outside the gene matches. This CDR3 is CASSPGTGGFYTEAFF. The CDR3, as DNA: TGCGCCAGCAGCCCAGGGACAGGGGGCTTCTACACTGAAGCTTTCTTT. Combining the CDR3 with reference TRBV5-1 and TRBJ1-1 gives the whole variable domain KAGVTQTPRYLIKTRGQQVTLSCSPISGHRSVSWYQQTPGQGLQFLFEYFSETQRNKGNFPGRFSGRQFSNSRSEMNVSTLELGDSALYLCASSPGTGGFYTEAFFGQGTRLTVV.

This clonotype was counted many times. V and J are TRBV4-3 and TRBJ2-7, with D tentatively TRBD2 (5 bases). The CDR3 is made up of 13 amino acids. Germline CDR1 LGHNA, CDR2 YSLEER. Trimming cost V 4 bases and J 3 bases, with 10 bases left between them. CDR3 sequence (DNA): TGCGCCAGCAGCCCAGCCCGGGGCTACGAGCAGTACTTC. Its translation: CASSPARGYEQYF.

This clonotype showed up many times. The V and J genes are TRBV5-5 and TRBJ2-6, with D uncertain. CDR3 length equals 17 residues. The V gene lost 0 bases and the J gene lost 3 bases, with 13 bases spanning the gap. Germline CDR1 is SGHKS and CDR2 is YYEKEE (reference sequence). CDR3 amino acids: CASSLVATSGGANVLTF. The CDR3, as DNA: TGTGCCAGCAGCTTGGTGGCAACCTCTGGTGGGGCCAACGTCCTGACTTTC.

This clonotype occurred many times. The V call is TRBV5-1, the J call TRBJ2-7; 7 positions agree with TRBD2. V trimming: 1 base; J trimming: 3 bases; junction bases outside the gene matches: 1. Germline CDR1 and CDR2: SGHRS and YFSETQ. This CDR3 is 13 amino acids long. The CDR3: CASSLRGGYEQYF. The DNA for the CDR3 is TGCGCCAGCAGCTTGCGCGGGGGCTACGAGCAGTACTTC.

This clonotype was recorded many times. This sequence joins TRBV3-1 and TRBJ1-4; 7 nucleotides align to TRBD1. V was pared by 5 bases and J by 3 bases, with 6 bases of the junction left unmatched. Germline V gene data show CDR1 as LGHDT and CDR2 as YNNKEL (reference sequence). This CDR3 region has 15 residues. This CDR3 reads CASSFLTGANEKLFF. The CDR3 region has the DNA TGTGCCAGCAGCTTCCTTACAGGGGCTAATGAAAAACTGTTTTTT. Together with reference TRBV3-1 and TRBJ1-4, the CDR3 gives the full variable domain: DTAVSQTPKYLVTQMGNDKSIKCEQNLGHDTMYWYKQDSKKFLKIMFSYNNKELIINETVPNRFSPKSPDKAHLNLHINSLELGDSAVYFCASSFLTGANEKLFFGSGTQLSVL.

This clonotype was counted a few times. The chain joins TRBV18 to TRBJ1-1; 9 bases match TRBD1. The trim removed 5 bases at V and 4 bases at J, leaving 8 bases unmatched. Germline CDR1 and CDR2: KGHSH and LQKENI. The length of the CDR3 is 15 residues. Written as DNA, the CDR3 is TGTGCCAGCTCAATAGGACAGGGGTCTCCCACTGAAGCTTTCTTT. Protein product: CASSIGQGSPTEAFF.

The chain couples TRBV6-1 to TRBJ1-2; TRBD1 aligns across 8 bases. From germline, CDR1 is MNHNS and CDR2 SASEGT. The length of the CDR3 is 13 residues. With V trimmed by 6 bases and J by 4 bases, 4 bases remained unmatched. CDR3: CASSGQGSYGYTF. CDR3 coding DNA: TGTGCCAGCAGCGGACAGGGATCCTATGGCTACACCTTC.

This clonotype was detected ten times or more. The CDR3 loop is CASTWTAANTGELFF. CDR3 bases: TGTGCCAGCACCTGGACAGCTGCGAACACCGGGGAGCTGTTTTTT. This chain joins TRBV5-6 and TRBJ2-2, with D possibly TRBD1 on 6 matching bases. Trimming stripped 6 bases from V and 0 bases from J, with 12 bases between. This CDR3 region has 15 residues. Germline V gene data show CDR1 as SGHDT and CDR2 as YYEEEE.

The table lists this clonotype with many counts. The CDR3 loop is CASSPGGMTNEKLFF. CDR3 nucleotides: TGTGCCAGCTCACCGGGAGGGATGACTAATGAAAAACTGTTTTTT. V is TRBV18 and J is TRBJ1-4; D call uncertain. The V end lost 3 bases, the J end lost 2 bases, and 10 bases lay between the germline ends. Germline V CDR1 and CDR2: KGHSH, LQKENI. This CDR3 region has 15 residues.

This clonotype was counted only a few times. V usage is TRBV7-8 and J usage is TRBJ2-2; 10 bases map to TRBD1. The CDR3 is 16 residues long. V gave up 5 bases and J gave up 2 bases; unmatched junction bases: 5. CDR1 SGHVS and CDR2 FQNEAQ come from the germline V gene. This chain's CDR3 is CASSPRQGANTGELFF. In DNA form, the CDR3 reads TGTGCCAGCAGCCCCCGACAGGGGGCTAACACCGGGGAGCTGTTTTTT.

The rearrangement uses TRBV2 and TRBJ2-3; no firm D call. The ends were cut back, 3 bases at V and 1 base at J, with 17 bases in the middle. Germline V gives CDR1 SNHLY, CDR2 FYNNEI. This CDR3 has 17 amino acids. Here the CDR3 reads CASSDGPLGSGTDTQYF. The CDR3 DNA reads TGTGCCAGCAGTGACGGCCCCCTAGGAAGTGGCACAGATACGCAGTATTTT. The full variable domain, completed using reference TRBV2 and TRBJ2-3, is EPEVTQTPSHQVTQMGQEVILRCVPISNHLYFYWYRQILGQKVEFLVSFYNNEISEKSEIFDDQFSVERPDGSNFTLKIRSTKLEDSAMYFCASSDGPLGSGTDTQYFGPGTRLTVL.

The rearrangement joins TRBV18 to TRBJ2-3, with a possible D match to TRBD1 (6 bases). CDR3 length equals 13 residues. The V gene lost 1 base and the J gene lost 7 bases, with 9 bases spanning the gap. In germline, CDR1 is KGHSH, CDR2 LQKENI. The CDR3: CASSPRRGHTQYF. CDR3 DNA sequence: TGTGCCAGCTCACCACGCAGGGGCCATACGCAGTATTTT.

Details on this clonotype: This sequence may be a read error, since a much larger clone differs from it by one base. This sequence joins TRBV9 and TRBJ2-1; D not certain. The V end was cut by 0 bases, the J end by 10 bases, with 11 bases between. Germline CDR1 and CDR2: SGDLS and YYNGEE. The CDR3 sequence is 13 residues long. The CDR3 sequence is CASSVDRSGEQFF. CDR3 bases: TGTGCCAGCAGCGTAGATCGTTCAGGAGAGCAGTTCTTC.